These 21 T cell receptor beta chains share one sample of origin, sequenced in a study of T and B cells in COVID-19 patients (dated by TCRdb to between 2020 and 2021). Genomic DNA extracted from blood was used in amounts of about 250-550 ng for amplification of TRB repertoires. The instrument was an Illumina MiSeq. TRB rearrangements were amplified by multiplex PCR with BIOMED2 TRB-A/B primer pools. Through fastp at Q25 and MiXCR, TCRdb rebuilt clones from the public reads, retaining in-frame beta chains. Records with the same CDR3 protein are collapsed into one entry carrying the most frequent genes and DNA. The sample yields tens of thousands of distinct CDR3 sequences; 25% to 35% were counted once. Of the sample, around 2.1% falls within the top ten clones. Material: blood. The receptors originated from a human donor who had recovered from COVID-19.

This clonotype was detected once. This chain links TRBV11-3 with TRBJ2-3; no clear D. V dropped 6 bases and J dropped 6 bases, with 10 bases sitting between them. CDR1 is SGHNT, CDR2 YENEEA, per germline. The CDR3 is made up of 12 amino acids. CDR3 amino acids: CASRAQGDTQYF. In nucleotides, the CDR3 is TGTGCCAGCAGGGCCCAAGGGGATACGCAGTATTTT.

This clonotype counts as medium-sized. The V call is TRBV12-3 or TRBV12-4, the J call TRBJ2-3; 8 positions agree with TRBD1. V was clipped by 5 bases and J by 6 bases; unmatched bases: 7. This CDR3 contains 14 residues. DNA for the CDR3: TGTGCCAGCAGTATCGGACAGGGCGGTGATACGCAGTATTTT. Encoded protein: CASSIGQGGDTQYF.

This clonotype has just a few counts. CDR3 in amino acids: CASSSQGYGYTF. CDR3 bases: TGTGCCAGCAGTTCACAGGGTTATGGCTACACCTTC. The chain recombines TRBV27 with TRBJ1-2; D is possibly TRBD1 (6 bases). Germline CDR1 and CDR2: MNHEY and SMNVEV (reference sequence). This CDR3 comprises 12 residues. The V end lost 4 bases, the J end lost 5 bases, and 8 bases lay between the germline ends.

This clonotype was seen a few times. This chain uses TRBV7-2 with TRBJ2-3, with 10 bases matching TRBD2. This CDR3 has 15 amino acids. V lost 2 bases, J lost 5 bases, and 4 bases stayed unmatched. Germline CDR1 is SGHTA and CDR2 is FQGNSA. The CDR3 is CASSLKRGGQDTQYF. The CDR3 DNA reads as TGTGCCAGCAGCTTAAAGCGGGGGGGCCAAGATACGCAGTATTTT.

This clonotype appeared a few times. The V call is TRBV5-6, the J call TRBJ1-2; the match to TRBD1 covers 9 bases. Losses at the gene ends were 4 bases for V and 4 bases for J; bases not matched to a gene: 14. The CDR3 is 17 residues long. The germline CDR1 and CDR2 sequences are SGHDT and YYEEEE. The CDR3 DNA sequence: TGTGCCAGCAGCCCCGGGACAGGGCACGGACAAAGCTATGGCTACACCTTC. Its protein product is CASSPGTGHGQSYGYTF.

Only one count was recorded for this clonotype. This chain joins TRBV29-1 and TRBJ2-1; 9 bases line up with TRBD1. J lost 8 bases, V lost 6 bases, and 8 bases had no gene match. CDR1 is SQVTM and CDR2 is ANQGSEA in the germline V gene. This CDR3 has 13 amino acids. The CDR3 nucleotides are TGCAGCGTGCCGGGACAGGGTTGGGATGAGCAGTTCTTC. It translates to CSVPGQGWDEQFF.

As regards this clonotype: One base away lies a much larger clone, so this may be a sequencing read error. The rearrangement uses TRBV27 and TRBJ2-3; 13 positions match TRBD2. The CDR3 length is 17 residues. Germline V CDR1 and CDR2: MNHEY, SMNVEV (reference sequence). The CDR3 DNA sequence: TGTGCCAGCAGTTTATCGACTAGCGGGGGGAGCACAGATACGAAGTATTTT. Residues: CASSLSTSGGSTDTKYF.

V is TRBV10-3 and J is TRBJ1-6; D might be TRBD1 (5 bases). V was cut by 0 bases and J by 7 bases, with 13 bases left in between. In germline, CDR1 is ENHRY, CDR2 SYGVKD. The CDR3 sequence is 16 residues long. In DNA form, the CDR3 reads TGTGCCATCAGTGAGTCCCCGGGACGGCTGAATTCACCCCTCCACTTT. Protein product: CAISESPGRLNSPLHF.

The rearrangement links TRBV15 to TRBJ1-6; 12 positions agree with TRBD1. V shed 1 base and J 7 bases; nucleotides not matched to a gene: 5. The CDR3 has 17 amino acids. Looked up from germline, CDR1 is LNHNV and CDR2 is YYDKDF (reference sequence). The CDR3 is CATSRGGTGGFNSPLHF. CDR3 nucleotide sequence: TGTGCCACCAGCAGAGGGGGGACAGGGGGCTTCAATTCACCCCTCCACTTT.

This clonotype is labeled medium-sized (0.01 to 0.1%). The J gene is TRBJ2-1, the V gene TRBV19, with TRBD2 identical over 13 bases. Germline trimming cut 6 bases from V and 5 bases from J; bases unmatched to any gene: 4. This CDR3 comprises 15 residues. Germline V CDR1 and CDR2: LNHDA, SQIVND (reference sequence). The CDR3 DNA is TGTGCCAGTAGCCTACTAGCGGGGGGGGACAATGAGCAGTTCTTC. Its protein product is CASSLLAGGDNEQFF. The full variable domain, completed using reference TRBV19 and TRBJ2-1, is DGGITQSPKYLFRKEGQNVTLSCEQNLNHDAMYWYRQDPGQGLRLIYYSQIVNDFQKGDIAEGYSVSREKKESFPLTVTSAQKNPTAFYLCASSLLAGGDNEQFFGPGTRLTVL.

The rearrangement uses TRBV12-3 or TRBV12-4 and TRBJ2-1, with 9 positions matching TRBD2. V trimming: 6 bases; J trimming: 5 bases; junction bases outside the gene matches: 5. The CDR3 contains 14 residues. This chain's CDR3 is CASRKAGGDNEQFF. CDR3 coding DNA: TGTGCCAGCAGAAAAGCGGGGGGTGACAATGAGCAGTTCTTC.

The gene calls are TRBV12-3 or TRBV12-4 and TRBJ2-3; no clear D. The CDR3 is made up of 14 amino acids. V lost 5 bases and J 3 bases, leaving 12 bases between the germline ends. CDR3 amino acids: CASSPRYLTDTQYF. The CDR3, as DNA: TGTGCCAGCAGTCCCCGATACCTAACAGATACGCAGTATTTT.

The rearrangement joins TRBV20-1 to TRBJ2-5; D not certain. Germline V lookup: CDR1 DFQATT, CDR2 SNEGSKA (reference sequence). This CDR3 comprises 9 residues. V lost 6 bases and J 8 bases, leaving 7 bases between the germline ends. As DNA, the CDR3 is TGCAGTGCCCCAGGCACCCAGTACTTC. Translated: CSAPGTQYF.

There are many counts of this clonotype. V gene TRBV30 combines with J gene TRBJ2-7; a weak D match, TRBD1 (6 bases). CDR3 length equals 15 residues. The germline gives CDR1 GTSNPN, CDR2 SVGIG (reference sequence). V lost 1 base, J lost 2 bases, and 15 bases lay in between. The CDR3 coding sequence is TGTGCCTGGAGTGCTGCAGGGGCGCGGACCTACGAGCAGTACTTC. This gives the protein CAWSAAGARTYEQYF. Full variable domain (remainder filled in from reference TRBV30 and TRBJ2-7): SQTIHQWPATLVQPVGSPLSLECTVEGTSNPNLYWYRQAAGRGLQLLFYSVGIGQISSEVPQNLSASRPQDRQFILSSKKLLLSDSGFYLCAWSAAGARTYEQYFGPGTRLTVT.

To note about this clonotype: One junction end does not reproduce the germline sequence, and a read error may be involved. The CDR3 bases are TGCGCCAGCAGCCTGGAGCGGGGGGGCCTAGATACGCAGTATTTT. Protein product: CASSLERGGLDTQYF. This chain uses TRBV5-5 with TRBJ2-3; TRBD2 aligns across 10 bases. There are 15 residues in the CDR3. CDR1 and CDR2 (germline): SGHKS, YYEKEE (reference sequence).

CDR3 loop: CSARDGTEKLFF. DNA for the CDR3: TGCAGTGCTCGGGACGGTACTGAAAAACTGTTTTTT. The J gene is TRBJ1-4, the V gene TRBV20-1, with a possible D match to TRBD1 (5 bases). The V end lost 5 bases, the J end lost 7 bases, and 11 bases lay between the germline ends. The germline V gene encodes CDR1 DFQATT and CDR2 SNEGSKA (reference sequence). The CDR3 length is 12 residues.

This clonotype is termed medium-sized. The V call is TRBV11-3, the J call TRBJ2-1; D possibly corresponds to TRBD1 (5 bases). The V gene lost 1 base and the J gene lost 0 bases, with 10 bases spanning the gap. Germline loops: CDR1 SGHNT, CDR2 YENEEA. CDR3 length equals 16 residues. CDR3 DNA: TGTGCCAGCAGCTTAGTATCCGGACACTCCTACAATGAGCAGTTCTTC. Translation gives CASSLVSGHSYNEQFF.

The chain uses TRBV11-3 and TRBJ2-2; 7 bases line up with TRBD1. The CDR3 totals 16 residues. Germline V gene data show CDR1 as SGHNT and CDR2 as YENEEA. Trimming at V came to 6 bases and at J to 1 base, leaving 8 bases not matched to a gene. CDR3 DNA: TGTGCCAGCAGTTCCCGGCGGACAGGGAACACCGGGGAGCTGTTTTTT. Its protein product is CASSSRRTGNTGELFF. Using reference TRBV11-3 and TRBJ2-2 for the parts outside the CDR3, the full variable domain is EAGVVQSPRYKIIEKKQPVAFWCNPISGHNTLYWYLQNLGQGPELLIRYENEEAVDDSQLPKDRFSAERLKGVDSTLKIQPAELGDSAVYLCASSSRRTGNTGELFFGEGSRLTVL.

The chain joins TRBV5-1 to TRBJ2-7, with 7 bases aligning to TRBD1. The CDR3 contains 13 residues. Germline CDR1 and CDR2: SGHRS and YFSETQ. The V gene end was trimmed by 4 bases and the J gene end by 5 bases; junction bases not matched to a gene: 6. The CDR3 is CASSPGQVNEQYF. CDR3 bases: TGCGCCAGCAGCCCAGGACAGGTCAACGAGCAGTACTTC.

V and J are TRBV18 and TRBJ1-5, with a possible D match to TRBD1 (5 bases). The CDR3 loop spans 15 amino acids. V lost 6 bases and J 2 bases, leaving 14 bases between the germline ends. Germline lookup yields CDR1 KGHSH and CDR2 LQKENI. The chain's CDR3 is CASSPGLGGNQPQHF. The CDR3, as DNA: TGTGCCAGCTCCCCGGGACTAGGGGGCAATCAGCCCCAGCATTTT. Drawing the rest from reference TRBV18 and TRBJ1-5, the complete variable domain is NAGVMQNPRHLVRRRGQEARLRCSPMKGHSHVYWYRQLPEEGLKFMVYLQKENIIDESGMPKERFSAEFPKEGPSILRIQQVVRGDSAAYFCASSPGLGGNQPQHFGDGTRLSIL.

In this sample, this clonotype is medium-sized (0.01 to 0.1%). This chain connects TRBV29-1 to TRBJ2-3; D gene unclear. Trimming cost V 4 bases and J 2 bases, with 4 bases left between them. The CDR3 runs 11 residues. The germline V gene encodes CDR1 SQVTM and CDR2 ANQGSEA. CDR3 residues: CSVGTTDTQYF. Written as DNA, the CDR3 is TGCAGCGTTGGCACCACAGATACGCAGTATTTT.